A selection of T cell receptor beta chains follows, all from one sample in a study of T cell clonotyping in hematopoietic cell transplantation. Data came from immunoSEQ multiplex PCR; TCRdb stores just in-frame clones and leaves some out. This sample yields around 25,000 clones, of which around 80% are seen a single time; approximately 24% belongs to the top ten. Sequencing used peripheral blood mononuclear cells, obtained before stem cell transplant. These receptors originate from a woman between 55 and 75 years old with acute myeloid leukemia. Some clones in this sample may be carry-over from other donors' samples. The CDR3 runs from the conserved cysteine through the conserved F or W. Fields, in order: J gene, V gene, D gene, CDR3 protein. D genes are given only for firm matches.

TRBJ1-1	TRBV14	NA	CASSQDPPVNTEAFF
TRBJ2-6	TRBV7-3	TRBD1	CASSLDRAGANVLTF
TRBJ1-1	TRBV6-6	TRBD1	CASSTGQGNTEAFF
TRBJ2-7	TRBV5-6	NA	CASSSGGDEQYF
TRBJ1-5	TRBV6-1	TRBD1	CASRNVGQVNQPQHF
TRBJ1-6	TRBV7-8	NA	CASSLGPGYNSPLHF
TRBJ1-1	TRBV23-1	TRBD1	CASRRIGTGREMNTEAFF
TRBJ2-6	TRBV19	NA	CASDGVSRSGANVLTF
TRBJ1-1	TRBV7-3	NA	CASSSGSTEAFF
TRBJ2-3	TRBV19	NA	CASTMGEADTQYF
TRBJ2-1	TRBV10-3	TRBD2	CAIRGSAGAVREQFF
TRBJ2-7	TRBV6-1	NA	CASSATVFEQYF
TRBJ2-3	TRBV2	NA	CASNPRLGTDTQYF
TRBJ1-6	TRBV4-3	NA	CASSQDRSPLHF
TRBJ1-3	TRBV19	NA	CASSIAGNTIYF
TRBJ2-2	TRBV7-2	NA	CAGQGHKNPGELFF
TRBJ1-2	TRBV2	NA	CASRNLLDYTF
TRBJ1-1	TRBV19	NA	CASSTGVNTEAFF
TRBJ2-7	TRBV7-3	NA	CASSLAGHSYEQYF
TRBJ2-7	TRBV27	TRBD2	CASMRAGGIFEQYF
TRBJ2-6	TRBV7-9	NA	CASSRLGGLSSGANVLTF
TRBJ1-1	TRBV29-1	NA	CSVGWVTEAFF
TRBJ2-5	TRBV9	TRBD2	CASSVVSGGVETQYF
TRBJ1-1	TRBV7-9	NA	CASSGPGQVNTEAFF
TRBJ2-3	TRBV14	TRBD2	CGSSRGGAGTQYF
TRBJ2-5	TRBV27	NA	CASSFLSLGTQETQYF
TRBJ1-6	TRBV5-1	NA	CASSLGGTGNSPLHF
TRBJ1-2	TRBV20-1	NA	CSARDDSSYTF